This T cell receptor (beta chain) was profiled in a study of T cell responses to AZD1222 COVID-19 vaccine. The V gene end was trimmed by 3 bases and the J gene end by 3 bases; junction bases not matched to a gene: 4. The length of the CDR3 is 15 residues. Per the germline V gene, CDR1 is SGHNT and CDR2 is YYREEE (reference sequence). Sequenced by immunoSEQ multiplex PCR; TCRdb stores in-frame clones only, minus some. The table lists 130,000 or so clones, roughly nine tenths of them singletons. V usage is TRBV5-4 and J usage is TRBJ2-1; 9 nucleotides align to TRBD1. This receptor was obtained from an adult in good health. The sample consisted of peripheral blood, taken on day 0 of AZD1222 vaccination. The CDR3 loop is CASSSRDRDYNEQFF. Written as DNA, the CDR3 is TGTGCCAGCAGCTCCCGGGACAGGGACTACAATGAGCAGTTCTTC.